This T cell receptor (beta chain) was sequenced in a study of blood T cells in healthy people across ages. Study-wide points: No one knew whether donors had CMV, which possibly confounded expanded clonotype changes. Unsorted PBMC input precluded a conclusive naive versus antigen-experienced comparison.

J lost 3 bases, V lost 2 bases, and 0 bases had no gene match. This CDR3 is built from 13 residues. The germline V gene encodes CDR1 MNHNY and CDR2 SVGAGI (reference sequence). The use of a sample-barcoded 5' primer and a J-beta primer mix characterized a second PCR of roughly 6 to 11 cycles. MiXCR was run by TCRdb on the 5' RACE reads, yielding one entry per CDR3 protein. The table lists 800,000 to 900,000 distinct CDR3 sequences, about 62% of them singletons. With respect to this clonotype: Its antigen is undetermined.

V and J are TRBV6-6 and TRBJ2-5; 7 bases are shared with TRBD2. The TCR was taken from a man aged 25-45 years in good health. Sequenced input: blood. The CDR3 spells CASSYGGEETQYF. The CDR3, as DNA: TGTGCCAGCAGTTACGGGGGGGAAGAGACCCAGTACTTC.